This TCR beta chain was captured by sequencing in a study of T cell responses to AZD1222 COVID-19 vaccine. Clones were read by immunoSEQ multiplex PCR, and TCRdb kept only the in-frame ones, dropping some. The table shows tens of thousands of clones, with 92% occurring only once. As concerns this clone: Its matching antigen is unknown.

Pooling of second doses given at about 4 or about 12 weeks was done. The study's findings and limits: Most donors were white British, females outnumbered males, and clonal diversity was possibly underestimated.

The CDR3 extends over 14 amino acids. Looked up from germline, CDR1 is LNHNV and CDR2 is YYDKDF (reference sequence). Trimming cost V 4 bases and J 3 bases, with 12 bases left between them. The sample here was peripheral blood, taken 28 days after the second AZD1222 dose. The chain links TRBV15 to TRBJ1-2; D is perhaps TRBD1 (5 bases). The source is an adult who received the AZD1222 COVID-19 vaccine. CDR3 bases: TGTGCCACCAGCACCAGGCAAGGGGACTATGGCTACACCTTC. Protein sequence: CATSTRQGDYGYTF.